This T cell receptor beta chain was retrieved from a study of cytomegalovirus exposure and HLA in healthy donors. The CDR3 sequence is 15 residues long. Looked up from germline, CDR1 is SEHNR and CDR2 is FQNEAQ (reference sequence). V was clipped by 2 bases and J by 5 bases, with 13 bases between them. Libraries were prepared by immunoSEQ multiplex PCR; TCRdb keeps only in-frame clonotypes and omits some of them. Of around 73,000 clones in the sample, roughly 89% were seen once. The chain employs TRBV7-9 and TRBJ2-1; D is perhaps TRBD1 (6 bases). This TCR derives from a woman aged 18 to 35 in good health and CMV-seropositive. The sequencing input was PBMCs. CDR3 bases: TGTGCCAGCAGCTTACGCCGGGACAAGGACAATGAGCAGTTCTTC. Translation: CASSLRRDKDNEQFF.